The 17 T cell receptor beta chains listed next were all sequenced from one sample in a study of T cells in Graves' hyperthyroidism and ophthalmopathy. Researchers amplified the TCR beta CDR3 regions from RNA transcripts. HTBI primers were the set used in a first-round RT-PCR of the TCR CDR3. MiXCR was run by TCRdb on the multiplex PCR reads, yielding one entry per CDR3 protein. The sample has about 410,000 distinct CDR3 sequences, approximately 14% seen once. Sequenced: blood. These receptors were taken from a woman younger than 45 with Graves' ophthalmopathy.

This clonotype was detected ten times or more. V usage is TRBV28 and J usage is TRBJ2-4; 8 bases align to TRBD1. This CDR3 has 14 amino acids. CDR1 MDHEN and CDR2 SYDVKM come from the germline V gene. J gave up 7 bases and V 2 bases, and 4 bases lay outside the gene matches. DNA for the CDR3: TGTGCCAGCAGTTTAGATCAGGGGGCGAACATTCAGTACTTC. It specifies CASSLDQGANIQYF.

This chain joins TRBV7-9 and TRBJ2-5; D call uncertain. Germline V gives CDR1 SEHNR, CDR2 FQNEAQ (reference sequence). The CDR3 has 11 amino acids. The V and J ends lost 7 bases and 5 bases respectively, with 8 bases between them. CDR3 in amino acids: CASTKGETQYF. CDR3 DNA sequence: TGTGCCAGCACCAAAGGGGAGACCCAGTACTTC.

At least ten counts were recorded for this clonotype. CDR3 in DNA: TGCAGTGCTAGTTCCACTAGCGGTCAGCCCCAGCATTTT. Encoded protein: CSASSTSGQPQHF. This rearrangement joins TRBV20-1 to TRBJ1-5; the D is unclear. This CDR3 is 13 amino acids long. In germline, CDR1 is DFQATT, CDR2 SNEGSKA (reference sequence). The V gene lost 3 bases and the J gene lost 6 bases, with 12 bases spanning the gap.

This clonotype was seen many times. The chain joins TRBV10-2 to TRBJ1-1, with 7 bases that match TRBD1. The CDR3 is 15 amino acids. The J segment lost 4 bases and the V segment lost 10 bases, leaving 15 bases of the junction unmatched. CDR1 WSHSY and CDR2 SAAADI come from the germline V gene. CDR3 residues: CATRGQAMLRTEAFF. CDR3 bases: TGCGCCACCAGAGGACAGGCGATGTTGCGCACTGAAGCTTTCTTT.

This rearrangement joins TRBV7-9 to TRBJ2-6; D tentatively fits TRBD1 or TRBD2 (5 bases each). Between the trimmed V and J ends, which lost 1 base and 0 bases, there was a span of 10 bases. The CDR3 runs 17 residues. The germline CDR1 and CDR2 sequences are SEHNR and FQNEAQ (reference sequence). Here the CDR3 reads CASSLVEGISGANVLTF. The CDR3 DNA reads as TGTGCCAGCAGCTTAGTAGAGGGGATCTCTGGGGCCAACGTCCTGACTTTC.

This clonotype has a count of ten or more. The rearrangement uses TRBV28 and TRBJ1-5; 9 bases are a match to TRBD1. Losses at the gene ends were 6 bases for V and 6 bases for J; bases not matched to a gene: 9. The CDR3 spans 15 residues. The germline V gene has CDR1 MDHEN and CDR2 SYDVKM. This CDR3 is CASRWTGARGQPQHF. CDR3 coding DNA: TGTGCCAGCAGATGGACAGGGGCGCGGGGTCAGCCCCAGCATTTT.

V gene TRBV9 combines with J gene TRBJ2-7, with 12 bases that match TRBD2. The V segment lost 0 bases and the J segment 4 bases; nucleotides outside the gene matches: 5. This CDR3 region has 16 residues. Germline V lookup: CDR1 SGDLS, CDR2 YYNGEE. This chain's CDR3 is CASSVAPGLAGYEQYF. The DNA for the CDR3 is TGTGCCAGCAGCGTAGCACCGGGACTAGCGGGTTACGAGCAGTACTTC.

The V gene is TRBV5-1, the J gene TRBJ1-4; D unresolved. Trimming pared 5 bases from V and 4 bases from J, leaving 6 bases between. The CDR3 is made up of 12 amino acids. Germline assignment: CDR1 SGHRS and CDR2 YFSETQ. The CDR3 nucleotides read TGCGCCAGCAGGGGGAGTAATGAAAAACTGTTTTTT. This sequence encodes CASRGSNEKLFF.

This clonotype was counted ten times or more. The chain has TRBV9 and TRBJ2-5, with TRBD2 matching 8 bases. CDR1 is SGDLS, CDR2 YYNGEE, per germline. The V segment lost 3 bases and the J segment 0 bases; nucleotides outside the gene matches: 7. The CDR3 has 16 residues. DNA for the CDR3: TGTGCCAGCAGCGGTGGACAGCGGGGGAACCAAGAGACCCAGTACTTC. Translated: CASSGGQRGNQETQYF.

This clonotype was found many times. The chain is built from TRBV3-1 and TRBJ1-4; no reliable D call. The V end was cut by 4 bases, the J end by 8 bases, with 17 bases between. CDR3 size: 15 residues. CDR1 and CDR2 from the germline V gene are LGHDT and YNNKEL (reference sequence). This CDR3 reads CASSPIAGVGEKLFF. The CDR3 DNA reads as TGTGCCAGCAGCCCTATTGCGGGTGTTGGGGAAAAACTGTTTTTT.

This clonotype was picked up many times. The gene calls are TRBV20-1 and TRBJ2-5, with no clear D. The CDR3 loop spans 14 amino acids. Trimming shortened V by 1 base and J by 4 bases, and 13 bases separated the two germline ends. Germline lookup yields CDR1 DFQATT and CDR2 SNEGSKA (reference sequence). The chain's CDR3 is CSARGRQFLETQYF. The CDR3 DNA reads as TGCAGTGCTAGAGGGCGGCAATTCCTAGAGACCCAGTACTTC.

This clonotype was counted many times. The chain employs TRBV15 and TRBJ1-1; 7 positions agree with TRBD1. V lost 8 bases to trimming and J lost 5 bases; unmatched junction nucleotides: 8. This CDR3 comprises 13 residues. The germline V gene encodes CDR1 LNHNV and CDR2 YYDKDF (reference sequence). This CDR3 reads CATGYRGRTEAFF. The CDR3 DNA sequence: TGTGCCACCGGATACAGGGGAAGGACTGAAGCTTTCTTT. The full variable domain, in which reference TRBV15 and TRBJ1-1 provide the parts outside the CDR3, is DAMVIQNPRYQVTQFGKPVTLSCSQTLNHNVMYWYQQKSSQAPKLLFHYYDKDFNNEADTPDNFQSRRPNTSFCFLDIRSPGLGDTAMYLCATGYRGRTEAFFGQGTRLTVV.

This clonotype was observed at least ten times. The chain joins TRBV30 to TRBJ2-3; 8 bases are shared with TRBD1. Germline trimming cut 4 bases from V and 2 bases from J; bases unmatched to any gene: 8. Germline lookup yields CDR1 GTSNPN and CDR2 SVGIG (reference sequence). The CDR3 extends over 15 amino acids. The DNA for the CDR3 is TGTGCCTGGAACAGGGGGGCATCTTCCACAGATACGCAGTATTTT. It specifies CAWNRGASSTDTQYF.

V and J are TRBV7-9 and TRBJ1-4, with D perhaps matching TRBD1 (6 bases). The CDR3 extends over 17 amino acids. Trimming cost V 5 bases and J 1 base, with 17 bases left between them. Germline values: CDR1 SEHNR, CDR2 FQNEAQ (reference sequence). DNA for the CDR3: TGTGCCAGCAGCCTACGGGACAACACCGGAACTAATGAAAAACTGTTTTTT. Protein product: CASSLRDNTGTNEKLFF.

This clonotype was recorded many times. The chain uses TRBV20-1 and TRBJ2-5; possibly TRBD1 or TRBD2 for D (6 bases each). Trimming pared 3 bases from V and 5 bases from J, leaving 19 bases between. From germline, CDR1 is DFQATT and CDR2 SNEGSKA (reference sequence). This CDR3 is 15 amino acids long. This CDR3 is CSASSGSQGGETQYF. The CDR3 DNA is TGCAGTGCTAGCTCGGGGTCCCAAGGGGGGGAGACCCAGTACTTC.

This clonotype occurred many times. The chain has TRBV7-8 and TRBJ2-7; TRBD1 matches 11 bases. V shed 1 base, J shed 3 bases, and the junction held 8 bases outside the gene matches. CDR1 and CDR2 from the germline V gene are SGHVS and FQNEAQ. This CDR3 has 17 residues. As DNA, the CDR3 is TGTGCCAGCAGCTTAGGTGCCGCCGGGACAGGGGGCTACGAGCAGTACTTC. Translation: CASSLGAAGTGGYEQYF.

This clonotype was counted only a few times. This rearrangement joins TRBV7-9 to TRBJ2-1; 7 nucleotides line up with TRBD2. The length of the CDR3 is 11 residues. CDR1 SEHNR and CDR2 FQNEAQ come from the germline V gene (reference sequence). V shed 4 bases, J shed 13 bases, and the junction held 4 bases outside the gene matches. CDR3 sequence (DNA): TGTGCCAGCAGCTGGGGGGGGGATCAGTTCTTC. Its protein is CASSWGGDQFF.